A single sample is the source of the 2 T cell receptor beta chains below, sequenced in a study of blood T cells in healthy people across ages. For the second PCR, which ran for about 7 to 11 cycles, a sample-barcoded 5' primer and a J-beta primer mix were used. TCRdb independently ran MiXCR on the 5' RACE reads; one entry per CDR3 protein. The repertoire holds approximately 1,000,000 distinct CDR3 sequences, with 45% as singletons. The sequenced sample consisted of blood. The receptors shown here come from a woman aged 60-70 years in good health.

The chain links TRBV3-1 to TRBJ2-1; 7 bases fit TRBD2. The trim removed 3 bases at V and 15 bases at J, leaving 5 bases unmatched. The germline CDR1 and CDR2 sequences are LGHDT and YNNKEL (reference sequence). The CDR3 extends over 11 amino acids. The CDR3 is CASSQGGPWFF. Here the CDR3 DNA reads TGTGCCAGCAGCCAGGGAGGGCCTTGGTTCTTC.

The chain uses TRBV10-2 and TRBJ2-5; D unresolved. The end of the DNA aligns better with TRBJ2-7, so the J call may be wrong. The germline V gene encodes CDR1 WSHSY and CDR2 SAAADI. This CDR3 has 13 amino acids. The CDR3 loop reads CASTAPGSYEQYF. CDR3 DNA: TGCGCCAGCACCGCCCCGGGCTCCTACGAGCAGTACTTC.